This T cell receptor beta chain was sequenced in a study of T-cell reconstitution after alpha-beta-depleted transplantation in children. Regarding the study as a whole: Alpha-beta T cells about two months after transplant reportedly derived from several hundred expanded graft clones.

This clonotype occurred a few times. Its target is unknown. Unique molecular identifiers were incorporated during preparation of the TCRbeta library. One entry per CDR3 protein results from TCRdb running MiXCR on the PCR reads. The table includes 300,000 to 400,000 distinct CDR3 sequences, around 16% detected once. The input for sequencing was PBMCs, mostly from graft donor cells, taken 360 days after TCRalphabeta/CD19-depleted stem cell transplant. This TCR was recovered from a male patient aged 2 to 9 who had a stem cell transplant for acute lymphoblastic leukemia, so the T cells may come from the graft donor.

The CDR3 bases are TGTGCCAGCAGCTTAGACCTCATCTGGGTTAGCGTAGACACCGGGGAGCTGTTTTTT. This codes for CASSLDLIWVSVDTGELFF. The chain uses TRBV7-8 and TRBJ2-2; D is perhaps TRBD2 (5 bases). This CDR3 contains 19 residues. Germline lookup yields CDR1 SGHVS and CDR2 FQNEAQ. The V gene lost 1 base and the J gene lost 3 bases, with 21 bases spanning the gap.